One and the same sample provided the 29 T cell receptor beta chains below, sequenced in a study of shared clonotypes between healthy human individuals. Using immunoSEQ multiplex PCR, the repertoire was profiled, and TCRdb retains in-frame clones only, with some absent. This table has over a million clones, roughly 96% appearing once. Sequencing was carried out using naive CD4+ T cells sorted from blood. Subset of the sample: CD45RA+ positively selected. Receptors were obtained from a young man in good health.

The rearrangement links TRBV27 to TRBJ2-3; 9 nucleotides match TRBD2. Germline CDR1 and CDR2: MNHEY and SMNVEV (reference sequence). The J segment lost 1 base and the V segment lost 6 bases, leaving 11 bases of the junction unmatched. The CDR3 totals 17 residues. This chain's CDR3 is CASSYKGREGGTDTQYF. The CDR3 DNA is TGTGCCAGCAGCTACAAAGGGCGGGAGGGGGGCACAGATACGCAGTATTTT.

The rearrangement uses TRBV10-3 and TRBJ1-2; 7 bases are shared with TRBD1. Germline V CDR1 and CDR2: ENHRY, SYGVKD. This CDR3 region has 13 residues. Trimming at V came to 2 bases and at J to 4 bases, leaving 1 base not matched to a gene. The CDR3 nucleotides read TGTGCCATCAGTGAGGGACAGGTCTATGGCTACACCTTC. This gives the protein CAISEGQVYGYTF.

The chain joins TRBV28 to TRBJ2-3; possibly TRBD2 for D (6 bases). In germline, CDR1 is MDHEN, CDR2 SYDVKM. Between the trimmed V and J ends, which lost 3 bases and 1 base, there was a span of 8 bases. This CDR3 contains 14 residues. Here the CDR3 reads CASSFPSGTDTQYF. CDR3 DNA: TGTGCCAGCAGTTTTCCTAGCGGCACAGATACGCAGTATTTT.

This clone was found once. J is TRBJ2-1 and V is TRBV6-1; 10 nucleotides match TRBD2. Germline CDR1 and CDR2: MNHNS and SASEGT. The CDR3 is 17 amino acids. V lost 2 bases and J lost 8; bases outside the gene matches: 12. In nucleotides, the CDR3 is TGTGCCAGCAGTGAAACGTTCGGTCTAGCGGGAGTTGATGAGCAGTTCTTC. Translation gives CASSETFGLAGVDEQFF.

The CDR3 sequence: CASSFSFTDTQYF. The CDR3 region has the DNA TGTGCCAGCAGCTTTTCTTTCACAGATACGCAGTATTTT. The chain recombines TRBV11-3 with TRBJ2-3; D is uncertain. The CDR3 has 13 amino acids. Trimming shortened V by 3 bases and J by 2 bases, and 6 bases separated the two germline ends. Per the germline V gene, CDR1 is SGHNT and CDR2 is YENEEA.

The chain uses TRBV27 and TRBJ1-4; D ambiguous. CDR3 size: 17 residues. V lost 4 bases and J 5 bases, leaving 20 bases between the germline ends. Germline values: CDR1 MNHEY, CDR2 SMNVEV (reference sequence). The CDR3 protein is CASSSPRRHNSNEKLFF. Written as DNA, the CDR3 is TGTGCCAGCAGTTCCCCCCGGAGACATAATTCGAATGAAAAACTGTTTTTT.

V is TRBV10-3 and J is TRBJ2-3; TRBD1 might be the D (6 bases). Between the trimmed V and J ends, which lost 6 bases and 2 bases, there was a span of 15 bases. CDR3 length: 15 residues. Germline V gives CDR1 ENHRY, CDR2 SYGVKD. The CDR3: CAIRDPGQVTDTQYF. The CDR3 coding sequence is TGTGCCATCAGAGATCCGGGACAAGTCACAGATACGCAGTATTTT.

The CDR3 sequence is CASSRGNHEQYF. The CDR3 DNA is TGTGCCAGTAGTCGTGGGAACCACGAGCAGTACTTC. The chain is built from TRBV19 and TRBJ2-7; D is uncertain. The V gene's germline CDR1 is LNHDA and CDR2 SQIVND (reference sequence). V gave up 5 bases and J gave up 5 bases, with 10 bases separating them. The CDR3 is 12 residues long.

The rearrangement joins TRBV2 to TRBJ2-7; 10 nucleotides line up with TRBD2. The V gene end was trimmed by 5 bases and the J gene end by 5 bases; junction bases not matched to a gene: 6. The CDR3 covers 14 residues. CDR1 is SNHLY, CDR2 FYNNEI, per germline. DNA for the CDR3: TGTGCCAGCAGTCTAGCGGGAGCTCTTGACGAGCAGTACTTC. As protein: CASSLAGALDEQYF.

CDR3 sequence: CASRSTGTANTGELFF. The CDR3 bases are TGTGCCAGTAGATCAACCGGGACAGCGAACACCGGGGAGCTGTTTTTT. The chain has TRBV19 and TRBJ2-2; 7 nucleotides match TRBD1. CDR1 is LNHDA, CDR2 SQIVND, per germline (reference sequence). CDR3 length equals 16 residues. Unmatched junction bases numbered 7, after V lost 6 bases and J lost 0 bases. Looking up the rest from reference TRBV19 and TRBJ2-2 gives the full variable domain: DGGITQSPKYLFRKEGQNVTLSCEQNLNHDAMYWYRQDPGQGLRLIYYSQIVNDFQKGDIAEGYSVSREKKESFPLTVTSAQKNPTAFYLCASRSTGTANTGELFFGEGSRLTVL.

In its sample, this clone was seen once. The V gene is TRBV19, the J gene TRBJ1-2; the match to TRBD1 covers 10 bases. This CDR3 has 20 residues. The V and J ends lost 1 base and 0 bases, in that order; junction bases with no gene match: 14. The V gene's germline CDR1 is LNHDA and CDR2 SQIVND (reference sequence). Here the CDR3 reads CASSIVAVGTGAISNYGYTF. CDR3 sequence (DNA): TGTGCCAGTAGTATAGTCGCTGTAGGGACAGGGGCGATCTCTAACTATGGCTACACCTTC.

This chain connects TRBV4-3 to TRBJ2-2, with D unresolved. CDR3 length: 14 residues. The germline V gene has CDR1 LGHNA and CDR2 YSLEER. Trimming took off 4 bases at V and 4 bases at J, with 10 bases between the two ends. The CDR3 region has the DNA TGCGCCAGCAGCCGGGGAACTGGCACCGGGGAGCTGTTTTTT. Its protein product is CASSRGTGTGELFF.

A word on this clone: At the DNA level, this CDR3 is encoded by other sequences in the same sample as well. V gene TRBV10-3 combines with J gene TRBJ1-1; D not resolved. The V gene lost 2 bases and the J gene lost 0 bases, with 7 bases spanning the gap. This CDR3 spans 14 amino acids. Germline lookup yields CDR1 ENHRY and CDR2 SYGVKD. The CDR3 reads CAISERQMNTEAFF. In DNA form, the CDR3 reads TGTGCCATCAGTGAGAGGCAAATGAACACTGAAGCTTTCTTT.

The gene calls are TRBV7-9 and TRBJ2-5, with D maybe TRBD1 (6 bases). This CDR3 has 14 amino acids. Germline-derived CDR1 and CDR2 are SEHNR and FQNEAQ (reference sequence). The ends were cut back, 4 bases at V and 5 bases at J, with 14 bases in the middle. The CDR3 DNA reads TGTGCCAGCAGCTACAGGGCCATTAAGGAGACCCAGTACTTC. It translates to CASSYRAIKETQYF.

The V gene is TRBV10-3, the J gene TRBJ2-7; D possibly uses TRBD1 or TRBD2 (5 bases each). CDR1 ENHRY and CDR2 SYGVKD come from the germline V gene. Deletions cut 3 bases from V and 6 bases from J, with 9 bases between. CDR3 length: 12 residues. The CDR3 sequence: CAISDGGVEQYF. DNA of the CDR3: TGTGCCATCAGTGATGGGGGAGTCGAGCAGTACTTC.

This chain links TRBV7-9 with TRBJ2-2; a weak D match, TRBD1 (5 bases). The CDR3 runs 12 residues. V lost 5 bases and J lost 6, with 7 bases in between. CDR1 and CDR2 (germline): SEHNR, FQNEAQ (reference sequence). CDR3 nucleotide sequence: TGTGCCAGCAGCCAGGGATCCGGGGAGCTGTTTTTT. This translates into CASSQGSGELFF.

The rearrangement joins TRBV28 to TRBJ2-7; 8 bases match TRBD1. The V and J ends lost 0 bases and 0 bases, in that order; junction bases with no gene match: 4. Germline assignment: CDR1 MDHEN and CDR2 SYDVKM. This CDR3 is built from 16 residues. CDR3 residues: CASSLWGQENSYEQYF. CDR3 bases: TGTGCCAGCAGTTTATGGGGACAGGAAAACTCCTACGAGCAGTACTTC.

J is TRBJ2-2 and V is TRBV1; the DNA was not compared with TRBD1, the D call given in the table. TRBV1 is listed as a pseudogene. The CDR3 spans 17 residues. The CDR3 spells CTSSQDVHAVNTGELFF. CDR3 nucleotide sequence: TGCACCAGCAGCCAAGATGTTCATGCAGTTAACACCGGGGAGCTGTTTTTT.

The rearrangement uses TRBV5-1 and TRBJ1-1; the D is unclear. V gave up 1 base and J gave up 6 bases, with 10 bases separating them. The CDR3 extends over 13 amino acids. Germline lookup yields CDR1 SGHRS and CDR2 YFSETQ. The CDR3 DNA reads as TGCGCCAGCAGCTTGACCGGTAACTCTGAAGCTTTCTTT. This encodes CASSLTGNSEAFF.

This clone was observed once. The chain uses TRBV18 and TRBJ2-3; 8 positions match TRBD2. This CDR3 comprises 16 residues. Germline CDR1 and CDR2: KGHSH and LQKENI. Losses at the gene ends were 4 bases for V and 6 bases for J; bases not matched to a gene: 12. The CDR3 region is CASSLLSGRFEDTQYF. The CDR3 DNA is TGTGCCAGCTCACTCCTAAGCGGGAGATTTGAGGATACGCAGTATTTT.

The chain has TRBV18 and TRBJ1-3; no definite D call. Looked up from germline, CDR1 is KGHSH and CDR2 is LQKENI. The CDR3 extends over 18 amino acids. V dropped 0 bases and J dropped 0 bases, with 15 bases sitting between them. The CDR3 DNA sequence: TGTGCCAGCTCACCACCGAACCAGAGGGTGGACTCTGGAAACACCATATATTTT. It codes for CASSPPNQRVDSGNTIYF.

The V and J genes are TRBV18 and TRBJ2-5; TRBD2 matches at 13 bases. The length of the CDR3 is 15 residues. J gave up 5 bases and V 3 bases, and 3 bases lay outside the gene matches. Per the germline V gene, CDR1 is KGHSH and CDR2 is LQKENI. In nucleotides, the CDR3 is TGTGCCAGCTCACCCCAGACTAGCGGGGGGGAGACCCAGTACTTC. This translates into CASSPQTSGGETQYF.

The V gene is TRBV11-2, the J gene TRBJ2-7; 13 bases match TRBD2. The ends lost 5 bases at V and 0 bases at J; junction bases unmatched: 1. Germline V gives CDR1 SGHAT, CDR2 FQNNGV. CDR3 length equals 15 residues. CDR3 nucleotides: TGTGCCAGCAGCCGACTAGCGGGGGGCTCCTACGAGCAGTACTTC. Translation gives CASSRLAGGSYEQYF.

This chain uses TRBV11-3 with TRBJ1-2; D is unresolved. The V and J ends lost 7 bases and 4 bases respectively, with 10 bases between them. Looked up from germline, CDR1 is SGHNT and CDR2 is YENEEA. CDR3 length equals 12 residues. The CDR3 bases are TGTGCCAGCATCACCGACCGCTATGGCTACACCTTC. This sequence encodes CASITDRYGYTF.

V is TRBV14 and J is TRBJ2-1; D may be TRBD2 (6 bases). Per germline, CDR1 SGHDN and CDR2 FVKESK. The CDR3 extends over 16 amino acids. V lost 1 base, J lost 2 bases, and 12 bases lay in between. Written as DNA, the CDR3 is TGTGCCAGCAGCCAAGTAACTAGCAGCCCCTACAATGAGCAGTTCTTC. Protein sequence: CASSQVTSSPYNEQFF.

The chain has TRBV7-2 and TRBJ1-5; D call uncertain. The CDR3 length is 13 residues. Germline lookup yields CDR1 SGHTA and CDR2 FQGNSA. V lost 1 base and J 6 bases, leaving 7 bases between the germline ends. The CDR3 is CASSLEGAQPQHF. The CDR3 DNA sequence: TGTGCCAGCAGCTTAGAGGGAGCTCAGCCCCAGCATTTT. The variable domain in full, with the rest retrieved from reference TRBV7-2 and TRBJ1-5, is GAGVSQSPSNKVTEKGKDVELRCDPISGHTALYWYRQSLGQGLEFLIYFQGNSAPDKSGLPSDRFSAERTGGSVSTLTIQRTQQEDSAVYLCASSLEGAQPQHFGDGTRLSIL.

This clone has only one observation. The J gene is TRBJ2-5, the V gene TRBV7-9; weak D call: TRBD2 (7 bases). Germline CDR1 is SEHNR and CDR2 is FQNEAQ (reference sequence). There are 15 residues in the CDR3. Trimming took off 5 bases at V and 1 base at J, with 14 bases between the two ends. This CDR3 is CASSDRGGGQETQYF. The CDR3 DNA follows: TGTGCCAGCAGCGACCGGGGAGGGGGCCAAGAGACCCAGTACTTC.

The rearrangement links TRBV28 to TRBJ2-5, with TRBD1 matching over 8 bases. In germline, CDR1 is MDHEN, CDR2 SYDVKM. Unmatched junction bases numbered 9, after V lost 10 bases and J lost 5 bases. This CDR3 is built from 13 residues. CDR3 nucleotides: TGTGCCATCGGACAGGGATTAGGGGAGACCCAGTACTTC. This encodes CAIGQGLGETQYF.

The chain has TRBV5-4 and TRBJ1-4; 8 bases agree with TRBD1. After removal of 5 bases from V and 7 bases from J, the junction contained 22 bases not matched to a gene. Germline CDR1 SGHNT, CDR2 YYREEE (reference sequence). The CDR3 length is 19 residues. CDR3 residues: CASSSGRGTGGLIGEKLFF. The CDR3, as DNA: TGTGCCAGCAGTTCCGGCCGCGGGACAGGAGGTCTGATTGGTGAAAAACTGTTTTTT.